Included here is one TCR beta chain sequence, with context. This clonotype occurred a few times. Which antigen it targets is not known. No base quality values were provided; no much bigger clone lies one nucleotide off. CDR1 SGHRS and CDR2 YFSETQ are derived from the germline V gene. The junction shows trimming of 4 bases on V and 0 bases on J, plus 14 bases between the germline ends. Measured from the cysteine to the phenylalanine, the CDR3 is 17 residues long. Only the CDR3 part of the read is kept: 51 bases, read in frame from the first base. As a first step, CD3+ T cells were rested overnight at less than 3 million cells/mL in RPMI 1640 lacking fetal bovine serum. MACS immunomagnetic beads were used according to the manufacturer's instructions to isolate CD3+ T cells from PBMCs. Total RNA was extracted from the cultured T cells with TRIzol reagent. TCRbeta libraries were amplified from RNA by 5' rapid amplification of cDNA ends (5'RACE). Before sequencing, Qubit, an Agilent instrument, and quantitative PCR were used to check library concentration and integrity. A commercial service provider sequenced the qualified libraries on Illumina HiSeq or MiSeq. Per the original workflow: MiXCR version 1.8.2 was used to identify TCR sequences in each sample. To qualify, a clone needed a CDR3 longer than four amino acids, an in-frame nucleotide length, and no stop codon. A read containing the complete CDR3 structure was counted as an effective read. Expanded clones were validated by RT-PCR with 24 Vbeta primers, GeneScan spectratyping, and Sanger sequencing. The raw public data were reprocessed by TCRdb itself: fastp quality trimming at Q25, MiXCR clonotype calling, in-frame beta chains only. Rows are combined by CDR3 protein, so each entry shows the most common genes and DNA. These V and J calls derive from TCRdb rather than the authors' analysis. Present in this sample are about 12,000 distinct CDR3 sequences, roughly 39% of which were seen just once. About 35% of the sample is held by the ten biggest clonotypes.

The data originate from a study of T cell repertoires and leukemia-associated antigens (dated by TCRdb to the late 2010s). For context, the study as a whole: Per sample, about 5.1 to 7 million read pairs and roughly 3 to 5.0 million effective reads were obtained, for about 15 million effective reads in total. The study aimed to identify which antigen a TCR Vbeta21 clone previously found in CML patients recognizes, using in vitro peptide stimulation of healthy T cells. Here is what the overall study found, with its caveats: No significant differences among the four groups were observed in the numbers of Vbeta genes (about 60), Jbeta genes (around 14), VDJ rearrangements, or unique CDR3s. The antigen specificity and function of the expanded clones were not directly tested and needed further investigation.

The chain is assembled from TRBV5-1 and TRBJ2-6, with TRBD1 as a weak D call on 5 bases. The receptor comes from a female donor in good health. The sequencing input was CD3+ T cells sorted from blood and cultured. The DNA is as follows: TGCGCCAGCAGCGGAACAGGATCCAGCTCTGGGGCCAACGTCCTGACTTTC. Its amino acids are CASSGTGSSSGANVLTF. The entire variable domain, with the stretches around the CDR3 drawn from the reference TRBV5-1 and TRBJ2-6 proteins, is KAGVTQTPRYLIKTRGQQVTLSCSPISGHRSVSWYQQTPGQGLQFLFEYFSETQRNKGNFPGRFSGRQFSNSRSEMNVSTLELGDSALYLCASSGTGSSSGANVLTFGAGSRLTVL.